These T cell receptor beta chains were read from a single sample in a study of monozygotic twins with inflammatory bowel disease. TCRdb reanalyzed the 5' RACE reads, giving one entry per CDR3 protein sequence and no DNA. This table holds over 150,000 distinct CDR3 sequences. Source material: blood. Receptors were obtained from a human donor with ulcerative colitis or Crohn's disease, or a healthy co-twin of an affected twin (not recorded which). CDR3s include the opening cysteine and the closing phenylalanine or tryptophan.

v_call	j_call	cdr3_aa
TRBV11-2	TRBJ2-1	CASSQPRGLAGRYNEQFF
TRBV5-6	TRBJ2-3	CASSSGTGETDTQYF
TRBV10-3	TRBJ2-1	CAISESAGGSSYNEQFF
TRBV28	TRBJ2-1	CASNTPGQGKLNEQFF
TRBV7-3	TRBJ2-1	CASSSPGQGRAGASSYNEQFF
TRBV20-1	TRBJ1-1	CSASFFGENTEAFF
TRBV7-9	TRBJ2-7	CASTLGSDRGSEQYF
TRBV20-1	TRBJ2-4	CSARDSEGKNIQYF
TRBV18	TRBJ2-7	CASSPMGQGMGYEQYF
TRBV20-1	TRBJ1-6	CSARGDETDYNSPLHF
TRBV20-1	TRBJ1-3	CSARLSRRDTIYF
TRBV21-1	TRBJ2-7	CASRLGGGSYEQYF
TRBV7-3	TRBJ2-1	CASSPTRGRSNEQFF
TRBV6-2/TRBV6-3	TRBJ2-2	CASKGSGSDTGELFF
TRBV11-2	TRBJ2-2	CASSLISGSDTGELFF
TRBV12-3/TRBV12-4	TRBJ2-2	CASSQGQGMGGELFF
TRBV11-2	TRBJ2-7	CASSLGFGDEQYF
TRBV7-9	TRBJ2-7	CASSEALPYEQYF
TRBV12-3/TRBV12-4	TRBJ1-3	CASSTGSSGNTIYF
TRBV20-1	TRBJ2-6	CSADRGSGANVLTF
TRBV9	TRBJ1-1	CASSVETGRGFPEAFF
TRBV6-6	TRBJ1-1	CASSRPGQGFGAFF
TRBV14	TRBJ2-2	CASSQSLWTGELFF
TRBV7-2	TRBJ1-4	CASSPMGRREKLFF
TRBV5-4	TRBJ2-7	CASGGTGSYEQYF
TRBV5-1	TRBJ2-1	CASSLAQDGGDEQFF
TRBV3-1	TRBJ2-7	CASSQVAGGVGEQYF
TRBV5-1	TRBJ2-2	CASSLVSTGELFF
TRBV4-3	TRBJ1-1	CASSQDIWEQGPEAFF
TRBV11-2	TRBJ2-1	CASNSPLAGVYNEQFF
TRBV28	TRBJ1-2	CASKMTGLTYGYTF
TRBV6-5	TRBJ1-1	CASSRGGWGEAFF
TRBV5-5	TRBJ2-1	CASSLEEESSYNEQFF
TRBV12-3/TRBV12-4	TRBJ2-7	CASSPGLTDYEQYF
TRBV7-8	TRBJ1-4	CASSLVRDRPNEKLFF
TRBV5-1	TRBJ2-7	CASSEGTSYEQYF
TRBV19	TRBJ2-7	CASTSTGGTYEQYF
TRBV20-1	TRBJ2-2	CSARGSSGALTHTGELFF
TRBV20-1	TRBJ2-7	CSARPGHSYEQYF
TRBV18	TRBJ2-7	CASSPGQGLSYEQYF
TRBV18	TRBJ2-5	CASSPPGQGGETQYF
TRBV3-1	TRBJ2-3	CASSPGLTTDTQYF
TRBV5-6	TRBJ2-2	CASSYIAGGDTGELFF
TRBV25-1	TRBJ1-6	CASRGGGSPLHF
TRBV7-8	TRBJ2-1	CASSLLGGTHNEQFF
TRBV5-4	TRBJ2-3	CASTPRASGTDTQYF
TRBV20-1	TRBJ1-6	CSAGRRSSYNSPLHF
TRBV12-3/TRBV12-4	TRBJ2-3	CANSGGGSADTQYF
TRBV4-2	TRBJ2-1	CASSQEREGRGEQFF
TRBV6-1	TRBJ1-4	CASSEPTFGVGNEKLFF
TRBV5-1	TRBJ1-1	CASSGRSAMNTEAFF